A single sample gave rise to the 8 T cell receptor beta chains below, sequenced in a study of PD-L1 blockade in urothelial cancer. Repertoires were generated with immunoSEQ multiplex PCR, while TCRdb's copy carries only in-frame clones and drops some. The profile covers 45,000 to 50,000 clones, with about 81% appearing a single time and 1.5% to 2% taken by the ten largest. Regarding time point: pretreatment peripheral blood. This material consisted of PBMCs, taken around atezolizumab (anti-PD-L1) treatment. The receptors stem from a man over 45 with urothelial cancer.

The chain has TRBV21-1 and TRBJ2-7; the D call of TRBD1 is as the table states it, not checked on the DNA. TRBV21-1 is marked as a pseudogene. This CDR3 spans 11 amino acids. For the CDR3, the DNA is TGTGCCAGCCCCCGATCAGGGCCGCAGTACGTC. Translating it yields CASPRSGPQYV.

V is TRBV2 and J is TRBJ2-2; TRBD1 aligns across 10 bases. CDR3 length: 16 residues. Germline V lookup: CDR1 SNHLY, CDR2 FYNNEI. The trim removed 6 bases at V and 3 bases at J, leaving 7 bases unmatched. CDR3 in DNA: TGTGCCAGCAGATTCGCCGGGACAGGGGACACCGGGGAGCTGTTTTTT. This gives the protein CASRFAGTGDTGELFF. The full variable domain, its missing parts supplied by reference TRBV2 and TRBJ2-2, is EPEVTQTPSHQVTQMGQEVILRCVPISNHLYFYWYRQILGQKVEFLVSFYNNEISEKSEIFDDQFSVERPDGSNFTLKIRSTKLEDSAMYFCASRFAGTGDTGELFFGEGSRLTVL.

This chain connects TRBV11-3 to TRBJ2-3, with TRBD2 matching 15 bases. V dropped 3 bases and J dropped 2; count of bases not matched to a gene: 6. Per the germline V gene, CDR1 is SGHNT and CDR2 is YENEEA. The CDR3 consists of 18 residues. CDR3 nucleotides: TGTGCCAGCAGCTTCGGACTAGCGGGGGGGAGCCCCACAGATACGCAGTATTTT. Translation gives CASSFGLAGGSPTDTQYF.

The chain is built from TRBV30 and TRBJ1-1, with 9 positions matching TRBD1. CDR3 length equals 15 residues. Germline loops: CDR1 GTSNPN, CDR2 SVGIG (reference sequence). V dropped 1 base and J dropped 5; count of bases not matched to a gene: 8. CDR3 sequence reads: CAWSAAGTGQTEAFF. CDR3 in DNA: TGTGCCTGGAGTGCAGCCGGGACAGGGCAGACTGAAGCTTTCTTT.

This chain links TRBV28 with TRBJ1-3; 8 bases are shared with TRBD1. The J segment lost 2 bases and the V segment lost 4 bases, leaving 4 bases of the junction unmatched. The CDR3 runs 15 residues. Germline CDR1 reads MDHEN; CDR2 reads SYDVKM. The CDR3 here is CASSSTGEAGNTIYF. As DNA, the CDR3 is TGTGCCAGCAGTTCGACAGGGGAAGCTGGAAACACCATATATTTT.

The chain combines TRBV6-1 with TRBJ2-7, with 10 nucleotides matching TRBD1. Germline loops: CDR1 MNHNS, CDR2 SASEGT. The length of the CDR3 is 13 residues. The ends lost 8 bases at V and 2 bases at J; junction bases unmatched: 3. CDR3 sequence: CASLGQGAYEQYF. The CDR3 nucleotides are TGTGCCAGCCTAGGACAGGGGGCCTACGAGCAGTACTTC.

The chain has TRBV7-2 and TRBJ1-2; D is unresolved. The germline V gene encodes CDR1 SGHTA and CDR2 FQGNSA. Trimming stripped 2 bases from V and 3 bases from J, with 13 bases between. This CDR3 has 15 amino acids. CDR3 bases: TGTGCCAGCAGCTTACAAGGAGCGCAAGACTATGGCTACACCTTC. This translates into CASSLQGAQDYGYTF.

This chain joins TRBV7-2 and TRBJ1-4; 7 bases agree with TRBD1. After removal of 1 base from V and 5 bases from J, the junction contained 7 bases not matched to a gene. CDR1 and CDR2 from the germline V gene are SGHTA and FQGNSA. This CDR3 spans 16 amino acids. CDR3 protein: CASSLVGGRGNEKLFF. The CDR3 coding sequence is TGTGCCAGCAGCTTAGTCGGGGGCAGGGGGAATGAAAAACTGTTTTTT.